This entry lists 27 T cell receptor beta chains sequenced from one sample in a study of T cell changes during pregnancy in multiple sclerosis. TCRdb keeps only in-frame clones here, not all; method: immunoSEQ multiplex PCR. Altogether roughly 120,000 clones are present, roughly 90% being singletons, with the ten largest covering more than 1.5%. The sequences come from peripheral blood, collected in the third trimester of pregnancy. The receptors shown here come from a female donor with multiple sclerosis, enrolled in a pregnancy study.

The CDR3 coding sequence is TGTGCCAGCAGTTACACTGGACTAGCGGGAGGAGGTACGCAGTATTTT. Its translation: CASSYTGLAGGGTQYF. The rearrangement joins TRBV6-5 to TRBJ2-3; 14 bases match TRBD2. This CDR3 contains 16 residues. The ends lost 2 bases at V and 8 bases at J; junction bases unmatched: 6. The germline gives CDR1 MNHEY, CDR2 SVGAGI.

This rearrangement joins TRBV9 to TRBJ2-5; 11 nucleotides agree with TRBD2. V dropped 3 bases and J dropped 2; count of bases not matched to a gene: 3. The CDR3 contains 15 residues. Germline assignment: CDR1 SGDLS and CDR2 YYNGEE. For the CDR3, the DNA is TGTGCCAGCAGCGCGGGACTAGCGGTTCAAGAGACCCAGTACTTC. This translates into CASSAGLAVQETQYF.

This rearrangement joins TRBV27 to TRBJ1-1, with D possibly TRBD1 on 6 matching bases. V was trimmed by 6 bases and J by 4 bases, leaving 15 bases between them. The germline V gene encodes CDR1 MNHEY and CDR2 SMNVEV (reference sequence). The CDR3 extends over 14 amino acids. The CDR3 protein is CASRRGADGTEAFF. Here the CDR3 DNA reads TGTGCCAGCAGACGGGGGGCCGACGGCACTGAAGCTTTCTTT.

The CDR3 nucleotides are TGTGCCAGCGCCCTGCCGGGGGGAACCTACAATGAGCAGTTCTTC. Translation: CASALPGGTYNEQFF. V usage is TRBV6-6 and J usage is TRBJ2-1, with 7 bases lining up with TRBD2. Losses at the gene ends were 8 bases for V and 2 bases for J; bases not matched to a gene: 9. The CDR3 is 15 amino acids. CDR1 is MNHNY and CDR2 is SVGAGI in the germline V gene (reference sequence).

This chain connects TRBV15 to TRBJ1-2, with D possibly TRBD1 on 5 matching bases. The CDR3 spans 14 residues. V lost 1 base, J lost 2 bases, and 8 bases lay in between. The germline CDR1 and CDR2 sequences are LNHNV and YYDKDF (reference sequence). CDR3 DNA sequence: TGTGCCACCAGCAGAGCGGGACTAAACTATGGCTACACCTTC. This translates into CATSRAGLNYGYTF.

The J gene is TRBJ2-3, the V gene TRBV6-6; a weak D match, TRBD2 (5 bases). CDR1 and CDR2 (germline): MNHNY, SVGAGI (reference sequence). The V end lost 8 bases, the J end lost 2 bases, and 14 bases lay between the germline ends. The CDR3 covers 14 residues. In DNA form, the CDR3 reads TGTGCCAGCCGGGATAGGATCCTCACAGATACGCAGTATTTT. This translates into CASRDRILTDTQYF.

This rearrangement joins TRBV19 to TRBJ1-2; a possible D gene is TRBD1 (6 bases). This CDR3 contains 14 residues. Germline V gene sequence: CDR1 LNHDA, CDR2 SQIVND (reference sequence). Trimming took off 6 bases at V and 2 bases at J, with 13 bases between the two ends. CDR3 loop: CASRGAGLNYGYTF. As DNA, the CDR3 is TGTGCCAGTAGGGGGGCAGGGCTAAACTATGGCTACACCTTC.

This clone was counted between two and nine times. Here the CDR3 reads CASSLGTGEAFF. In DNA, the CDR3 is TGCGCCAGCAGCTTGGGGACAGGGGAGGCTTTCTTT. The chain joins TRBV5-1 to TRBJ1-1; 9 bases are shared with TRBD1. V trimming: 0 bases; J trimming: 11 bases; junction bases outside the gene matches: 2. This CDR3 has 12 residues. The germline CDR1 and CDR2 sequences are SGHRS and YFSETQ.

The chain has TRBV5-1 and TRBJ1-4; 11 positions match TRBD1. Germline V gene lookup returns CDR1 SGHRS and CDR2 YFSETQ. CDR3 length: 18 amino acids. Trimming cost V 4 bases and J 8 bases; bases outside gene matches: 16. The CDR3 reads CASSLQPGQGVISEKLFF. The CDR3 nucleotides read TGCGCCAGCAGCCTCCAGCCGGGACAGGGGGTAATAAGCGAAAAACTGTTTTTT.

V is TRBV5-1 and J is TRBJ2-7, with D perhaps TRBD2 (6 bases). Germline assignment: CDR1 SGHRS and CDR2 YFSETQ. Trimming shortened V by 3 bases and J by 2 bases, and 9 bases separated the two germline ends. The CDR3 sequence is 13 residues long. Written as DNA, the CDR3 is TGCGCCAGCAGCTCCGGGACTCCCTACGAGCAGTACTTC. This encodes CASSSGTPYEQYF. Full variable domain (outside the CDR3, taken from reference TRBV5-1 and TRBJ2-7): KAGVTQTPRYLIKTRGQQVTLSCSPISGHRSVSWYQQTPGQGLQFLFEYFSETQRNKGNFPGRFSGRQFSNSRSEMNVSTLELGDSALYLCASSSGTPYEQYFGPGTRLTVT.

V usage is TRBV2 and J usage is TRBJ1-6; TRBD1 agrees at 8 bases. CDR1 is SNHLY and CDR2 is FYNNEI in the germline V gene. Unmatched junction bases numbered 7, after V lost 6 bases and J lost 9 bases. This CDR3 is 14 amino acids long. The CDR3 spells CASSPDREVSPLHF. CDR3 nucleotide sequence: TGTGCCAGCAGCCCGGACAGGGAAGTTTCACCCCTCCACTTT.

This rearrangement joins TRBV2 to TRBJ1-4, with no clear D. Germline V gene data show CDR1 as SNHLY and CDR2 as FYNNEI. V was shortened by 0 bases and J by 6 bases, with 11 bases between the two germline ends. This CDR3 is 15 amino acids long. CDR3 DNA: TGTGCCAGCAGTGAAGCGGGGAGGGCGGATGAAAAACTGTTTTTT. It is translated as CASSEAGRADEKLFF. Supplemented by reference TRBV2 and TRBJ1-4, the full variable domain reads EPEVTQTPSHQVTQMGQEVILRCVPISNHLYFYWYRQILGQKVEFLVSFYNNEISEKSEIFDDQFSVERPDGSNFTLKIRSTKLEDSAMYFCASSEAGRADEKLFFGSGTQLSVL.

The chain couples TRBV19 to TRBJ1-5; maybe TRBD1 (5 bases). Germline V gives CDR1 LNHDA, CDR2 SQIVND (reference sequence). This CDR3 region has 14 residues. Deletions cut 5 bases from V and 11 bases from J, with 19 bases between. The CDR3 region is CASSERLGALAQHF. CDR3 in DNA: TGTGCCAGTAGTGAGCGCCTAGGGGCATTGGCCCAGCATTTT.

Only one count was recorded for this clone. The chain uses TRBV2 and TRBJ1-1, with TRBD1 matching 8 bases. The CDR3 spans 11 residues. V shed 6 bases, J shed 11 bases, and the junction held 5 bases outside the gene matches. Germline V lookup: CDR1 SNHLY, CDR2 FYNNEI. The CDR3 coding sequence is TGTGCCAGCAGCCCGGACAGGGTGGCTTTCTTT. Translated, it gives CASSPDRVAFF.

V gene TRBV5-4 combines with J gene TRBJ2-7; 11 nucleotides match TRBD2. CDR1 and CDR2 from the germline V gene are SGHNT and YYREEE (reference sequence). The CDR3 runs 15 residues. Trimming removed 3 bases from V and 3 bases from J; junction bases left unmatched: 5. The chain's CDR3 is CASSSPGTSGYEQYF. CDR3 sequence (DNA): TGTGCCAGCAGCTCCCCCGGGACTAGCGGCTACGAGCAGTACTTC.

V usage is TRBV28 and J usage is TRBJ2-3; 13 nucleotides match TRBD2. Germline lookup yields CDR1 MDHEN and CDR2 SYDVKM. The CDR3 contains 16 residues. V shed 5 bases and J 4 bases; nucleotides not matched to a gene: 6. CDR3 sequence: CASSVLAGGPSDTQYF. The CDR3 DNA reads as TGTGCCAGCAGTGTACTAGCGGGGGGGCCATCAGATACGCAGTATTTT.

V is TRBV28 and J is TRBJ2-7; perhaps TRBD2 as D (5 bases). Germline V CDR1 and CDR2: MDHEN, SYDVKM. This CDR3 comprises 14 residues. V lost 3 bases, J lost 2 bases, and 11 bases lay in between. The chain's CDR3 is CASSFSGSPYEQYF. CDR3 nucleotide sequence: TGTGCCAGCAGTTTTTCGGGGAGCCCCTACGAGCAGTACTTC.

This chain connects TRBV6-5 to TRBJ1-1; 7 positions match TRBD1. This CDR3 region has 12 residues. Per the germline V gene, CDR1 is MNHEY and CDR2 is SVGAGI. The junction had 3 bases not matched to a gene; V was cut back by 8 bases and J by 3 bases. The CDR3 reads CASWGQYTEAFF. For the CDR3, the DNA is TGTGCCAGCTGGGGACAGTACACTGAAGCTTTCTTT.

The rearrangement links TRBV18 to TRBJ1-3; D possibly corresponds to TRBD1 (6 bases). The germline CDR1 and CDR2 sequences are KGHSH and LQKENI. V was clipped by 3 bases and J by 3 bases, with 12 bases between them. The CDR3 covers 15 residues. The DNA of the CDR3 is TGTGCCAGCTCACCGCGGGGGGCAGATGGAAACACCATATATTTT. Translated, it gives CASSPRGADGNTIYF. Combining the CDR3 with reference TRBV18 and TRBJ1-3 gives the whole variable domain NAGVMQNPRHLVRRRGQEARLRCSPMKGHSHVYWYRQLPEEGLKFMVYLQKENIIDESGMPKERFSAEFPKEGPSILRIQQVVRGDSAAYFCASSPRGADGNTIYFGEGSWLTVV.

The V call is TRBV5-4, the J call TRBJ2-7; TRBD1 is a possible D gene (6 bases). CDR1 and CDR2 from the germline V gene are SGHNT and YYREEE (reference sequence). The CDR3 extends over 14 amino acids. The V and J ends lost 2 bases and 0 bases respectively, with 9 bases between them. The CDR3 spells CASSLRGISYEQYF. The CDR3 DNA is TGTGCCAGCAGCTTAAGGGGGATCTCCTACGAGCAGTACTTC.

This chain uses TRBV5-1 with TRBJ1-1; the match to TRBD1 covers 10 bases. Germline assignment: CDR1 SGHRS and CDR2 YFSETQ. V lost 3 bases to trimming and J lost 0 bases; unmatched junction nucleotides: 5. CDR3 length equals 16 residues. CDR3 coding DNA: TGCGCCAGCAGCTCCGACAGGGGGCCCCTGAACACTGAAGCTTTCTTT. Its translation is CASSSDRGPLNTEAFF.

This chain connects TRBV28 to TRBJ2-1; 15 bases align to TRBD2. This CDR3 is built from 17 residues. CDR1 and CDR2 (germline): MDHEN, SYDVKM. The trim removed 4 bases at V and 5 bases at J, leaving 6 bases unmatched. CDR3 DNA sequence: TGTGCCAGCAGTTGGACTAGCGGGAGGGCCCTGGACAATGAGCAGTTCTTC. Amino acids: CASSWTSGRALDNEQFF.

The DNA for the CDR3 is TGTGCCAGCAGCTTCCAGCGGGGGGTGTACTACGAGCAGTACTTC. Encoded protein: CASSFQRGVYYEQYF. V gene TRBV5-4 combines with J gene TRBJ2-7; 9 positions agree with TRBD2. V lost 2 bases, J lost 3 bases, and 6 bases stayed unmatched. The CDR3 is made up of 15 amino acids. The germline V gene has CDR1 SGHNT and CDR2 YYREEE (reference sequence).

This sequence joins TRBV14 and TRBJ1-1; no clear D gene. CDR3 length: 11 amino acids. Germline CDR1 reads SGHDN; CDR2 reads FVKESK. Trimming shortened V by 4 bases and J by 11 bases, and 11 bases separated the two germline ends. The CDR3 nucleotides read TGTGCCAGCAGCCGAGATATTCGGGCTTTCTTT. Protein product: CASSRDIRAFF.

The V and J genes are TRBV5-4 and TRBJ1-5; D not resolved. This CDR3 is 14 amino acids long. Germline-derived CDR1 and CDR2 are SGHNT and YYREEE (reference sequence). V was clipped by 0 bases and J by 7 bases, with 11 bases between them. CDR3 region: CASSLAGNGQPQHF. CDR3 coding DNA: TGTGCCAGCAGCTTGGCGGGGAATGGCCAGCCCCAGCATTTT.

The table lists this clone with a few counts. Other DNA sequences in this sample translate to the same CDR3. The rearrangement links TRBV30 to TRBJ1-1; D unresolved. V dropped 0 bases and J dropped 7 bases, with 6 bases sitting between them. Germline loops: CDR1 GTSNPN, CDR2 SVGIG (reference sequence). The CDR3 loop spans 11 amino acids. Here the CDR3 reads CAWSVGGEAFF. DNA for the CDR3: TGTGCCTGGAGTGTAGGCGGTGAAGCTTTCTTT.

The chain has TRBV28 and TRBJ2-7; perhaps TRBD2 as D (5 bases). V lost 8 bases to trimming and J lost 3 bases, with 8 bases between them. Germline V gene sequence: CDR1 MDHEN, CDR2 SYDVKM. The CDR3 contains 11 residues. CDR3 sequence reads: CASGSHYEQYF. The DNA for the CDR3 is TGTGCCAGCGGGAGCCACTACGAGCAGTACTTC.